This T cell receptor (beta chain) appears in the sequencing data of a study of tumor-infiltrating lymphocytes in primary liver carcinoma. The overall study: Between about 4 and 11 cm across, the tumors were all of stage T1-T3 N0M0. Broader study findings: Relative to tumor region pairs, the tumor-adjacent and tumor-blood pairs showed overlap that was lower. Tumor top-250-clone fractions significantly exceeded those of blood (p = 0.039).

TCR beta cDNA came from about 470 ng total RNA, primed with a constant-region primer. Employing slightly modified ARM-PCR, three nested multiplex PCR rounds were run, and these gave rise to the TCR beta libraries. The study ran its first two PCR rounds for around 10 cycles each, using TRBV1-TRBV30 forward primers and a C-beta reverse primer. MiXCR, run by TCRdb on the multiplex PCR reads, gives a single entry per CDR3 protein. The sample shows about 300,000 distinct CDR3 sequences, over 55% of them seen only once. About this clonotype: Its matching antigen is unknown. The junction differs from germline at one of its ends, possibly a read error.

The CDR3 sequence is 16 residues long. Germline V lookup: CDR1 MNHEY, CDR2 SVGEGT. They got blood RNA out of unsorted whole blood and also pulled out germline DNA. This receptor was identified in a man aged 35 to 55 with primary liver carcinoma and hepatitis B virus infection. The sample comprised peripheral blood. This rearrangement joins TRBV6-2 or TRBV6-3 to TRBJ2-6, with D perhaps matching TRBD1 (6 bases). The CDR3 loop is CATRGRFPSGANVQTF. DNA of the CDR3: TGTGCCACCAGGGGCAGGTTTCCTTCAGGGGCCAACGTCCAGACTTTC.